A single sample is the source of the 24 T cell receptor beta chains below, sequenced in a study of cytomegalovirus exposure and HLA in healthy donors. A multiplex PCR was run with 60 Vbeta primers and 13 Jbeta primers. Some clones are missing from TCRdb's copy, which holds only in-frame ones; the method was immunoSEQ multiplex PCR. In the table there are 280,000 or so clones, around 90% of which are singletons. Input material: PBMCs. The receptor set was obtained from a woman aged 18-35 years in good health and CMV-seronegative.

The table lists this clone with a few counts. The V gene is TRBV6-6, the J gene TRBJ1-5, with TRBD1 matching over 8 bases. The CDR3 extends over 15 amino acids. CDR1 and CDR2 from the germline V gene are MNHNY and SVGAGI (reference sequence). Losses at the gene ends were 5 bases for V and 3 bases for J; bases not matched to a gene: 6. The CDR3 DNA is TGTGCCAGCAGTGGGACAGGACCACTCAATCAGCCCCAGCATTTT. This encodes CASSGTGPLNQPQHF.

In this sample, this clone turned up once. The chain is built from TRBV19 and TRBJ2-1; the match to TRBD2 covers 8 bases. The CDR3 is 14 residues long. V was pared by 7 bases and J by 2 bases, with 4 bases of the junction left unmatched. The V gene's germline CDR1 is LNHDA and CDR2 SQIVND (reference sequence). CDR3 DNA sequence: TGTGCCAGTAACGCGGGGGGAACCTACAATGAGCAGTTCTTC. This codes for CASNAGGTYNEQFF.

J is TRBJ2-3 and V is TRBV14, with TRBD1 as a possible D gene (6 bases). This CDR3 has 14 amino acids. V was cut by 0 bases and J by 3 bases, with 7 bases left in between. Germline-derived CDR1 and CDR2 are SGHDN and FVKESK. This chain's CDR3 is CASSQEQGTDTQYF. The CDR3 coding sequence is TGTGCCAGCAGCCAAGAACAGGGTACAGATACGCAGTATTTT.

The genes are TRBV2 and TRBJ1-1, with D possibly being TRBD1 (6 bases). Germline CDR1 SNHLY, CDR2 FYNNEI. CDR3 length: 13 amino acids. With 6 bases removed from V and 7 bases from J, the gap between germline ends came to 15 bases. The CDR3 DNA follows: TGTGCCAGCAGCGGTGGACAGACTGATGAAGCTTTCTTT. Protein: CASSGGQTDEAFF. Full variable domain (missing parts from reference TRBV2 and TRBJ1-1): EPEVTQTPSHQVTQMGQEVILRCVPISNHLYFYWYRQILGQKVEFLVSFYNNEISEKSEIFDDQFSVERPDGSNFTLKIRSTKLEDSAMYFCASSGGQTDEAFFGQGTRLTVV.

The chain recombines TRBV4-1 with TRBJ1-2; D gene unclear. Trimming shortened V by 4 bases and J by 8 bases, and 14 bases separated the two germline ends. The CDR3 is 13 residues long. Looked up from germline, CDR1 is MGHRA and CDR2 is YSYEKL. The CDR3 sequence: CASSPGGYEGYTF. CDR3 sequence (DNA): TGCGCCAGCAGCCCAGGCGGGTATGAGGGCTACACCTTC.

V gene TRBV27 combines with J gene TRBJ1-2; 10 bases fit TRBD1. The trim removed 6 bases at V and 4 bases at J, leaving 8 bases unmatched. This CDR3 contains 15 residues. Germline CDR1 reads MNHEY; CDR2 reads SMNVEV (reference sequence). This chain's CDR3 is CASRPGTGVAYGYTF. CDR3 in DNA: TGTGCCAGCAGGCCTGGGACAGGGGTTGCCTATGGCTACACCTTC.

A remark on this clone: A read error may account for a junction end that differs from germline. At the DNA level, this CDR3 is encoded by other sequences in the same sample as well. The chain employs TRBV10-3 and TRBJ1-6; no clear D gene. Germline loops: CDR1 ENHRY, CDR2 SYGVKD. The CDR3 is made up of 15 amino acids. The CDR3 spells CAIVRIEPYNSPLHF. CDR3 DNA sequence: TGTGCCATCGTCCGTATAGAACCCTATAATTCCCCCCTCCACTTT.

The gene calls are TRBV9 and TRBJ2-5; D perhaps matches TRBD2 (5 bases). This CDR3 is 14 amino acids long. The germline CDR1 and CDR2 sequences are SGDLS and YYNGEE. V lost 0 bases, J lost 5 bases, and 11 bases lay in between. CDR3 bases: TGTGCCAGCAGCGTAGGGGCGGGTCGGGAGACCCAGTACTTC. It codes for CASSVGAGRETQYF.

This rearrangement joins TRBV6-5 to TRBJ1-1; the D gene is possibly TRBD1 (6 bases). Trimming pared 6 bases from V and 1 base from J, leaving 15 bases between. In germline, CDR1 is MNHEY, CDR2 SVGAGI. This CDR3 is 15 amino acids long. CDR3 sequence (DNA): TGTGCCAGCAGCCACTACAGGGCACAGAACACTGAAGCTTTCTTT. This codes for CASSHYRAQNTEAFF.

V and J are TRBV9 and TRBJ1-5; no reliable D call. The germline gives CDR1 SGDLS, CDR2 YYNGEE. Trimming shortened V by 4 bases and J by 0 bases, and 8 bases separated the two germline ends. The CDR3 is made up of 14 amino acids. CDR3 protein: CASSPDYSNQPQHF. CDR3 coding DNA: TGTGCCAGCAGCCCGGACTATAGCAATCAGCCCCAGCATTTT.

The gene calls are TRBV5-1 and TRBJ2-3; possibly TRBD1 for D (5 bases). Between the trimmed V and J ends, which lost 2 bases and 0 bases, there was a span of 10 bases. The CDR3 runs 15 residues. The germline CDR1 and CDR2 sequences are SGHRS and YFSETQ. CDR3 loop: CASSLTGVSTDTQYF. CDR3 nucleotides: TGCGCCAGCAGCTTAACAGGTGTTAGCACAGATACGCAGTATTTT.

This clone has only one observation. The chain joins TRBV19 to TRBJ2-2; weak D call: TRBD1 (6 bases). The germline V gene has CDR1 LNHDA and CDR2 SQIVND (reference sequence). V was trimmed by 5 bases and J by 9 bases, leaving 16 bases between them. This CDR3 has 14 amino acids. For the CDR3, the DNA is TGTGCCAGTAGTCCGGACAGTTCCCATAGGGAGCTGTTTTTT. Its protein product is CASSPDSSHRELFF.

The CDR3 is CASSDGGAVGETQYF. The CDR3 coding sequence is TGTGCCAGCAGCGACGGGGGGGCCGTGGGAGAGACCCAGTACTTC. The J gene is TRBJ2-5, the V gene TRBV11-2, with TRBD2 identical over 8 bases. Unmatched junction bases numbered 9, after V lost 5 bases and J lost 4 bases. CDR3 size: 15 residues. Germline CDR1 and CDR2: SGHAT and FQNNGV.

This chain joins TRBV11-2 and TRBJ2-5; D might be TRBD2 (7 bases). There are 14 residues in the CDR3. From germline, CDR1 is SGHAT and CDR2 FQNNGV. V dropped 1 base and J dropped 11 bases, with 17 bases sitting between them. The DNA of the CDR3 is TGTGCCAGCAGCTTAGCGGGGGGCCCCCGAGAGCAGTACTTC. Protein: CASSLAGGPREQYF.

This rearrangement joins TRBV5-6 to TRBJ2-5; D might be TRBD2 (5 bases). The CDR3 is 16 amino acids. Germline CDR1 and CDR2: SGHDT and YYEEEE. With 3 bases removed from V and 5 bases from J, the gap between germline ends came to 20 bases. The CDR3 here is CASSSDGLNRGETQYF. The CDR3, as DNA: TGTGCCAGCAGCTCCGACGGACTTAACCGAGGGGAGACCCAGTACTTC. Full variable domain (missing parts from reference TRBV5-6 and TRBJ2-5): DAGVTQSPTHLIKTRGQQVTLRCSPKSGHDTVSWYQQALGQGPQFIFQYYEEEERQRGNFPDRFSGHQFPNYSSELNVNALLLGDSALYLCASSSDGLNRGETQYFGPGTRLLVL.

V usage is TRBV19 and J usage is TRBJ1-1; D gene unclear. CDR1 LNHDA and CDR2 SQIVND come from the germline V gene (reference sequence). The CDR3 has 11 residues. Deletions cut 6 bases from V and 1 base from J, with 3 bases between. CDR3 DNA sequence: TGTGCCAGTAGCAAGAACACTGAAGCTTTCTTT. It codes for CASSKNTEAFF.

This clone appeared a few times. The V gene is TRBV6-5, the J gene TRBJ2-7; D remains unclear. CDR1 is MNHEY and CDR2 is SVGAGI in the germline V gene. This CDR3 has 13 amino acids. Trimming stripped 5 bases from V and 4 bases from J, with 12 bases between. The CDR3 sequence is CASSEENGYEQYF. CDR3 DNA: TGTGCCAGCAGTGAAGAGAACGGGTACGAGCAGTACTTC.

The gene calls are TRBV6-5 and TRBJ1-1; D unresolved. Trimming took 8 bases from V and 10 from J, leaving 17 bases between them. In germline, CDR1 is MNHEY, CDR2 SVGAGI. The CDR3 consists of 12 residues. The chain's CDR3 is CASGPRARVAFF. CDR3 nucleotides: TGTGCCAGCGGCCCGCGGGCGCGGGTAGCTTTCTTT.

The rearrangement uses TRBV6-1 and TRBJ1-3; D gene unclear. Germline CDR1 is MNHNS and CDR2 is SASEGT. The CDR3 loop spans 17 amino acids. The germline V and J ends were trimmed by 4 bases and 2 bases, with 18 bases remaining between them. CDR3 loop: CASSVNYHGRTGNTIYF. CDR3 nucleotide sequence: TGTGCCAGCAGTGTCAATTATCATGGCCGCACTGGAAACACCATATATTTT.

This rearrangement joins TRBV5-1 to TRBJ2-1; D call uncertain. The length of the CDR3 is 13 residues. V dropped 4 bases and J dropped 6 bases, with 11 bases sitting between them. Germline CDR1 and CDR2: SGHRS and YFSETQ. CDR3 nucleotides: TGCGCCAGCAGCGGCCTAGTAAGCAATGAGCAGTTCTTC. It is translated as CASSGLVSNEQFF. Looking up the rest from reference TRBV5-1 and TRBJ2-1 gives the full variable domain: KAGVTQTPRYLIKTRGQQVTLSCSPISGHRSVSWYQQTPGQGLQFLFEYFSETQRNKGNFPGRFSGRQFSNSRSEMNVSTLELGDSALYLCASSGLVSNEQFFGPGTRLTVL.

Only one count was recorded for this clone. The V call is TRBV2, the J call TRBJ1-4, with TRBD1 as a possible D gene (5 bases). Per the germline V gene, CDR1 is SNHLY and CDR2 is FYNNEI. The CDR3 consists of 14 residues. The V end lost 7 bases, the J end lost 6 bases, and 15 bases lay between the germline ends. CDR3: CASTRDLGDEKLFF. In nucleotides, the CDR3 is TGTGCCAGCACCCGTGATCTAGGGGATGAAAAACTGTTTTTT.

The chain combines TRBV2 with TRBJ1-1, with TRBD1 identical over 10 bases. CDR3 length: 19 residues. The V gene's germline CDR1 is SNHLY and CDR2 FYNNEI. The ends lost 8 bases at V and 1 base at J; junction bases unmatched: 19. The CDR3 spells CASRGGYRQGAKRNTEAFF. The CDR3 DNA sequence: TGTGCCAGCCGGGGGGGGTACAGACAGGGGGCTAAGAGGAACACTGAAGCTTTCTTT.

The rearrangement links TRBV2 to TRBJ2-7, with 11 bases matching TRBD2. J gave up 4 bases and V 5 bases, and 10 bases lay outside the gene matches. The CDR3 length is 16 residues. Germline CDR1 and CDR2: SNHLY and FYNNEI. The CDR3 reads CASSFSGGGSTYEQYF. CDR3 bases: TGTGCCAGCAGTTTTAGCGGGGGGGGTTCTACTTACGAGCAGTACTTC.

The chain has TRBV27 and TRBJ1-1, with D perhaps matching TRBD1 (6 bases). CDR1 is MNHEY and CDR2 is SMNVEV in the germline V gene (reference sequence). The CDR3 is 14 amino acids. V was clipped by 7 bases and J by 0 bases, with 12 bases between them. CDR3 region: CASMGGLLNTEAFF. CDR3 nucleotides: TGTGCCAGCATGGGGGGGCTCTTGAACACTGAAGCTTTCTTT.